This TCR beta chain was captured in a study of tumor and adjacent non-tumor tissue in lung cancer. Overall study: On average, productive TCRbeta reads reached roughly 4 million per sample. Study-wide results and caveats: Patients with more diverse tumor TCRs had worse survival.

On this clonotype: Its antigen is not known. This is likely a read error, given that the CDR3 carries no conserved phenylalanine or tryptophan at its end.

Three rounds of nested PCR, following a modified ARM-PCR protocol, produced the TCRbeta library. TCRdb re-derived calls from the multiplex PCR reads in MiXCR, one entry per CDR3 protein. The sample includes approximately 75,000 distinct CDR3 sequences, around 74% of them seen just once. Germline CDR1 ENHRY, CDR2 SYGVKD. CDR3 length: 15 residues. This sample's RNA came from whole unsorted tissue. The chain uses TRBV10-3 and TRBJ2-3, with D possibly called TRBD1 or TRBD2 (6 bases each). The source of this sequence is a woman between 45 and 60 years old with non-small cell lung cancer. Sequencing was performed on lung tumor tissue. CDR3 bases: TGTGCTATCGGGGGCCGGGGAAGTGGCACAGATACGCAGTATTTG. It specifies CAIGGRGSGTDTQYL.